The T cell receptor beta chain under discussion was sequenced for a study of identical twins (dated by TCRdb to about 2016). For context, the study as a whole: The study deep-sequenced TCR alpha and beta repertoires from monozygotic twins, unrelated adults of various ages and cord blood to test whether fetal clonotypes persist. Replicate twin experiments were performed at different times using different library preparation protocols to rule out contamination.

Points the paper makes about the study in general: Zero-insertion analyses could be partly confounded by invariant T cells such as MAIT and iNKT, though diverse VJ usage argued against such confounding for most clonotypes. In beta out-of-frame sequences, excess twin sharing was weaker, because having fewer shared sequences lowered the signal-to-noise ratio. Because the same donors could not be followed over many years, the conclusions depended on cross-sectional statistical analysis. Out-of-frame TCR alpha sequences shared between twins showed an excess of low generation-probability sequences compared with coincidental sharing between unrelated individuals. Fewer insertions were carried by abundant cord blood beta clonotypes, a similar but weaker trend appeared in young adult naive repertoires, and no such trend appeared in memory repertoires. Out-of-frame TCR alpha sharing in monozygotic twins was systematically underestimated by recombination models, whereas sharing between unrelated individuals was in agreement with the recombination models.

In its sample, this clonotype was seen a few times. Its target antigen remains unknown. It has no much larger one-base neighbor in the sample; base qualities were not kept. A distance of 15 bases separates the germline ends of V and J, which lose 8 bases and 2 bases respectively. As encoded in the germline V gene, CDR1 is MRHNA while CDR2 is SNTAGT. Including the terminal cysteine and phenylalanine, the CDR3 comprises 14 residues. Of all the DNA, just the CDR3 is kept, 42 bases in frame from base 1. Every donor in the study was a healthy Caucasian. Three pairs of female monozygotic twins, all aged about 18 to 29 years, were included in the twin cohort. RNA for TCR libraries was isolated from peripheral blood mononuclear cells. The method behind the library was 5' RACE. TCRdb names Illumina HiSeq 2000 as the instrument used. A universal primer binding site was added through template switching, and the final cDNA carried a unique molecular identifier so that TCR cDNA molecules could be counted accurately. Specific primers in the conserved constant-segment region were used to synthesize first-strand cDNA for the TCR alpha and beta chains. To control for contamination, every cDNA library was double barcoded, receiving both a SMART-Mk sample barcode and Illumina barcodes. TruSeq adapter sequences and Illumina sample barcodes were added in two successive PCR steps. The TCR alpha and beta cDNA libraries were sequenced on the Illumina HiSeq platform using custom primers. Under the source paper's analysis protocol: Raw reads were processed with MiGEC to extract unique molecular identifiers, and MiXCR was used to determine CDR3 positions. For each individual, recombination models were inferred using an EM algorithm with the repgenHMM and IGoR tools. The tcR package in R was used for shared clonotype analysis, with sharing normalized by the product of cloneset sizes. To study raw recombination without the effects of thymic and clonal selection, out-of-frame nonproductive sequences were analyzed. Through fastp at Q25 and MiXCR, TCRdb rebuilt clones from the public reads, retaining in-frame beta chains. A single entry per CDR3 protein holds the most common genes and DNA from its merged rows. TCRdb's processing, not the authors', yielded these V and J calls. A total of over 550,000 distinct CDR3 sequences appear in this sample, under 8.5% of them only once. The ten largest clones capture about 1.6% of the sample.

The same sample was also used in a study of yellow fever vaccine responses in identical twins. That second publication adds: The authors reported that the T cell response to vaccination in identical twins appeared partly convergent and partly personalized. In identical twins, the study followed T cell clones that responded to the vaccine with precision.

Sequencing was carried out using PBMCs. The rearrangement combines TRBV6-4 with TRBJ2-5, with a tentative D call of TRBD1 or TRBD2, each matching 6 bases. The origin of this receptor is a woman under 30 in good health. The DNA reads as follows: TGTGCCAGCTCTATCTGGGGGGCACAAGAGACCCAGTACTTC. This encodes CASSIWGAQETQYF.